This paragraph covers one TCR beta chain sequence. This sample is drawn from a study of blood T cell repertoires in COVID-19. Study at large: Some COVID-19 samples were acute and others convalescent; all came from the United States, Italy and Spain. Nucleic acid was either cDNA or gDNA, and it came from T cells, B-cell-depleted T cells, or PBMCs.

The CDR3 is made up of 16 amino acids. The V gene's germline CDR1 is LGHDT and CDR2 YNNKEL (reference sequence). V was pared by 4 bases and J by 4 bases, with 19 bases between. Original processing methods: It was from reference gene primer amplification that nucleated cell counts were estimated. Using immunoSEQ multiplex PCR, the repertoire was profiled, and TCRdb retains in-frame clones only, with some absent. V, J and clone size derive from that table, while D and trimming were established from the DNA sequence. The table includes 130,000 to 150,000 clones, 75% to 85% detected once. The TCR sequence derives from a human donor with acute or convalescent COVID-19. The donor label of this sample is uncertain. The sequenced sample was peripheral blood. The gene calls are TRBV3-1 (or the pseudogene TRBV3-2) and TRBJ1-1, with a possible D match to TRBD1 (6 bases). The CDR3 sequence: CASSPLRGAMGTEAFF. In DNA, the CDR3 is TGTGCCAGCAGCCCTCTGCGGGGGGCTATGGGCACTGAAGCTTTCTTT.